This is a list of T cell receptor beta chains from one sample in a study of blood T cell repertoires in COVID-19. TCRdb's copy holds only in-frame clones and misses some; the assay was immunoSEQ multiplex PCR. The data contain around 200,000 clones, about four fifths of them seen just once; the ten biggest clones take up roughly 6.8%. The sequencing input was peripheral blood. Receptors originate from a human donor in a cohort sampled during active COVID-19. Each CDR3 is given with its conserved first and last residue. A D gene is named only where the DNA matches it firmly. Clone size is not always given. Where it is, it says once, few, many or a class for expanded clones.

J: TRBJ2-7; V: TRBV6-5; length: 13; size: NA; D: TRBD2; DNA: TGTGCCAGCACAGATAGCGGGGCCTACGAGCAGTACTTC; CDR3: CASTDSGAYEQYF
J: TRBJ1-4; V: TRBV7-8; length: 15; size: once; D: TRBD1; DNA: TGTGCCAGCAGCTCGCGACAGGGAGGAGATGAAAAACTGTTTTTT; CDR3: CASSSRQGGDEKLFF
J: TRBJ1-6; V: TRBV7-9; length: 14; size: NA; D: NA; DNA: TGTGCCAGCAGCTTGACAGGCTTTAATTCACCCCTCCACTTT; CDR3: CASSLTGFNSPLHF
J: TRBJ2-6; V: TRBV7-9; length: 14; size: NA; D: NA; DNA: TGTGCCAGCAGCTTAACAACTGGGGCCAACGTCCTGACTTTC; CDR3: CASSLTTGANVLTF
J: TRBJ2-1; V: TRBV6-1; length: 15; size: NA; D: TRBD1; DNA: TGTGCCAGCAGTGAACAGACAGGGGGTCAATATGAGCAGTTCTTC; CDR3: CASSEQTGGQYEQFF
J: TRBJ1-2; V: TRBV5-1; length: 15; size: NA; D: NA; DNA: TGCGCCAGCGGAGGAGGGACCGAGCGAATTCTTGGCTACACCTTC; CDR3: CASGGGTERILGYTF
J: TRBJ1-6; V: TRBV19; length: 17; size: NA; D: TRBD1; DNA: TGTGCCAGTAGCGCTGGGACAGTTAGCTCCTATAATTCACCCCTCCACTTT; CDR3: CASSAGTVSSYNSPLHF
J: TRBJ1-5; V: TRBV2; length: 15; size: NA; D: TRBD1; DNA: TGTGCCAGCAGTGCTGACAGGGGGAGCAATCAGCCCCAGCATTTT; CDR3: CASSADRGSNQPQHF
J: TRBJ2-1; V: TRBV3-1/TRBV3-2; length: 13; size: NA; D: NA; DNA: TGTGCCAGCAGCCAAATCGCGTACAATGAGCAGTTCTTC; CDR3: CASSQIAYNEQFF
J: TRBJ2-7; V: TRBV2; length: 13; size: NA; D: NA; DNA: TGTGCCATCGGGGGGCAGACTGCCTACGAGCAGTACTTC; CDR3: CAIGGQTAYEQYF
J: TRBJ2-7; V: TRBV7-6; length: 15; size: NA; D: TRBD1; DNA: TGTGCCAGCAGCAACCGACAGGGAAGAGTCCACGAGCAGTACTTC; CDR3: CASSNRQGRVHEQYF
J: TRBJ1-2; V: TRBV7-6; length: 14; size: NA; D: TRBD1; DNA: TGTGCCAGCAGCCCCGGGACAGGAATCAATGGCTACACCTTC; CDR3: CASSPGTGINGYTF
J: TRBJ2-7; V: TRBV28; length: 14; size: NA; D: TRBD2; DNA: TGTGCCAGCGGGGAGGGATCCTCCTACTACGAGCAGTACTTC; CDR3: CASGEGSSYYEQYF
J: TRBJ2-1; V: TRBV15; length: 15; size: NA; D: NA; DNA: TGTGCCACGACCCCAAGGGACATGCCCAACAATGAGCAGTTCTTC; CDR3: CATTPRDMPNNEQFF
J: TRBJ1-6; V: TRBV3-1/TRBV3-2; length: 15; size: NA; D: NA; DNA: TGTGCCAGCAGCACGACAGGCTCTTATAATTCACCCCTCCACTTT; CDR3: CASSTTGSYNSPLHF
J: TRBJ2-1; V: TRBV5-1; length: 18; size: NA; D: TRBD2; DNA: TGCGCCAGCAGCTTCGCGACTAGCGGGGGGGCCCCCTACAATGAGCAGTTCTTC; CDR3: CASSFATSGGAPYNEQFF
J: TRBJ2-1; V: TRBV7-9; length: 16; size: once; D: TRBD1; DNA: TGTGCCAGCAGCTTAACGGACAGGGGGCATCGGGATGAGCAGTTCTTC; CDR3: CASSLTDRGHRDEQFF
J: TRBJ2-7; V: TRBV6-6; length: 13; size: NA; D: TRBD2; DNA: TGTGCCAGCGACGGGGGGGCCAGGTACGAGCAGTACTTC; CDR3: CASDGGARYEQYF
J: TRBJ1-1; V: TRBV29-1; length: 11; size: NA; D: NA; DNA: TGCAGCGTGAGGTCGGACACTGAAGCTTTCTTT; CDR3: CSVRSDTEAFF
J: TRBJ1-5; V: TRBV6-5; length: 14; size: NA; D: NA; DNA: TGTGCCAGCACCGGGGGGCGTAGCAATCAGCCCCAGCATTTT; CDR3: CASTGGRSNQPQHF
J: TRBJ2-2; V: TRBV12-3/TRBV12-4; length: 13; size: NA; D: NA; DNA: TGTGCCAGCACCATCAGTGGCACCGGGGAGCTGTTTTTT; CDR3: CASTISGTGELFF
J: TRBJ1-4; V: TRBV12-5; length: 15; size: NA; D: NA; DNA: TGTGCTAGTGGTTTTTTATCGGGAAAGGATGAAAAACTGTTTTTT; CDR3: CASGFLSGKDEKLFF
J: TRBJ2-7; V: TRBV5-1; length: 14; size: NA; D: NA; DNA: TGCGCCAGCCGGGGGGGACAGGGATCCTACGAGCAGTACTTC; CDR3: CASRGGQGSYEQYF
J: TRBJ2-3; V: TRBV5-4; length: 19; size: NA; D: NA; DNA: TGTGCCAGCAGCTTGACCGGGACATCGGCACTCTGGTTGTCAGATACGCAGTATTTT; CDR3: CASSLTGTSALWLSDTQYF
J: TRBJ2-1; V: TRBV19; length: 15; size: once; D: TRBD1; DNA: TGTGCCACCAAGGGCAGGGGGTACACCTACAATGAGCAGTTCTTC; CDR3: CATKGRGYTYNEQFF
J: TRBJ2-3; V: TRBV19; length: 15; size: NA; D: NA; DNA: TGTGCCAGTAGTTTCCCGGGACAAGGCACAGATACGCAGTATTTT; CDR3: CASSFPGQGTDTQYF
J: TRBJ2-5; V: TRBV6-4; length: 13; size: NA; D: NA; DNA: TGTGCCAGCAGTGACTCGAACCCGGGGACCCAGTACTTC; CDR3: CASSDSNPGTQYF
J: TRBJ1-1; V: TRBV19; length: 16; size: NA; D: TRBD1; DNA: TGTGCCAGTAGTACCCGGGACAGGGGGAGCAACACTGAAGCTTTCTTT; CDR3: CASSTRDRGSNTEAFF
J: TRBJ2-7; V: TRBV12-5; length: 15; size: NA; D: TRBD1; DNA: TGTGCTAGTGGTTTGGCCCGGACAGGGGGCCACGAGCAGTACTTC; CDR3: CASGLARTGGHEQYF
J: TRBJ2-2; V: TRBV25-1; length: 14; size: NA; D: NA; DNA: TGTGCCAGCAAACCCCAGGTCGACACCGGGGAGCTGTTTTTT; CDR3: CASKPQVDTGELFF
J: TRBJ2-1; V: TRBV4-1; length: 18; size: NA; D: TRBD2; DNA: TGCGCCAGCAGCCAAGGACTAGCGGGGGGGTCGGCTTACAATGAGCAGTTCTTC; CDR3: CASSQGLAGGSAYNEQFF